This T cell receptor beta chain was obtained from a study of Graves' ophthalmopathy and Graves' hyperthyroidism. General study points: Most clonotypes expanded in thyroid above 0.001 frequency were present in blood too.

Researchers turned away patients with other autoimmune diseases, uncontrolled infections, pregnancy or lactation. PBMCs were isolated from a roughly 10 ml sample of fresh peripheral blood. This clonotype was seen ten or more times. Its target is not known. Researchers took RNA transcripts and amplified TCR beta CDR3 regions from them. The library came from an HTBI-primed first-round RT-PCR and a second-round multiplex PCR. From the multiplex PCR reads, TCRdb called clonotypes with MiXCR, one entry per CDR3 protein. The sample carries 400,000 to 500,000 distinct CDR3 sequences, 21% recorded once. V was cut by 3 bases and J by 5 bases, with 8 bases left in between. The CDR3 consists of 12 residues.

This clonotype was sampled from a woman aged 18-30 years with stable Graves' hyperthyroidism. The sample consisted of peripheral blood. The chain couples TRBV12-3 or TRBV12-4 to TRBJ2-7; maybe TRBD2 (5 bases). The CDR3 nucleotides read TGTGCCAGCAGTTTCCGGGGAGACGAGCAGTACTTC. Translating it yields CASSFRGDEQYF.